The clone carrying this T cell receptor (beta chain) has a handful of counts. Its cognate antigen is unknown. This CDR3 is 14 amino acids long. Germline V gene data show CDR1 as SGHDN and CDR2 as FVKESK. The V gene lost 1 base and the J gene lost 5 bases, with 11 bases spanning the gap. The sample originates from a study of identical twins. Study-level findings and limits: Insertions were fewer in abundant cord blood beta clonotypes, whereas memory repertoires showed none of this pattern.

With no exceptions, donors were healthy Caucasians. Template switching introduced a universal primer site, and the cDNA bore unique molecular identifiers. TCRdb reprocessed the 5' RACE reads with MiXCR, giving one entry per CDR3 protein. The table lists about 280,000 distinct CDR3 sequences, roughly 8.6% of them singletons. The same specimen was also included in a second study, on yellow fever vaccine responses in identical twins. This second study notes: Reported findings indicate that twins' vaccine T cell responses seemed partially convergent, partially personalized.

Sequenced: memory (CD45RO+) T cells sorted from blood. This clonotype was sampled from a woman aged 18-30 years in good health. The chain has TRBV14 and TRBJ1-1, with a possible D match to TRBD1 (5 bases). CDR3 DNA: TGTGCCAGCAGCCAAGGTCCAGGGAGAACTGAAGCTTTCTTT. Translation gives CASSQGPGRTEAFF.